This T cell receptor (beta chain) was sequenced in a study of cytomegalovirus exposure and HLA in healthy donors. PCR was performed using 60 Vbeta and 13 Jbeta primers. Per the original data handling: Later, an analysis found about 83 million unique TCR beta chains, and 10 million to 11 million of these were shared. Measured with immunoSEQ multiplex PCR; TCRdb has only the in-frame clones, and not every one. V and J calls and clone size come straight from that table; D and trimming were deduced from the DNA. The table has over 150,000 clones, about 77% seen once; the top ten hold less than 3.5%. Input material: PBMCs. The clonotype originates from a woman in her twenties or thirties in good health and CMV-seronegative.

For the CDR3, the DNA is TGTGCCAGCAGTGACCGTGCAGGTCAAGAGACCCAGTACTTC. Its protein product is CASSDRAGQETQYF. The genes are TRBV2 and TRBJ2-5, with no clear D. Trimming left V 3 bases short and J 2 bases short, with 10 bases between. CDR1 and CDR2 (germline): SNHLY, FYNNEI. The length of the CDR3 is 14 residues.